This T cell receptor (beta chain) was observed in a study of blood T cells in healthy people across ages. This clonotype was seen only a few times. Germline V gene lookup returns CDR1 SGHVS and CDR2 FNYEAQ. The CDR3 sequence is 16 residues long. Deletions cut 6 bases from V and 7 bases from J, with 22 bases between. Per sample, a minimum of 7 million PBMCs were isolated. Next came a second PCR, run for about 6 to 12 cycles, which used a sample-barcoded 5' primer along with a J-beta primer mix. One entry per CDR3 protein results from TCRdb running MiXCR on the 5' RACE reads. The data hold more than 900,000 distinct CDR3 sequences, with less than 25% observed a single time. Separately, the same data were catalogued under a study of T cells of mothers and their children.

The material sequenced was blood. The sequence derives from a girl under 10 years old in good health. This chain uses TRBV7-6 with TRBJ2-1, with a possible D match to TRBD2 (5 bases). CDR3 loop: CASSFGLDGSMNEQFF. The CDR3 nucleotides are TGTGCCAGCAGTTTTGGACTGGATGGGTCTATGAATGAGCAGTTCTTC.